Listed here is a single T cell receptor (beta chain). This specimen comes from a study of blood T cell repertoires in COVID-19. Individuals aged roughly 18 to 95 years were recruited from around 22 US areas. The CDR3 is made up of 15 amino acids. Trimming stripped 1 base from V and 7 bases from J, with 16 bases between. The germline V gene has CDR1 LGHDT and CDR2 YNNKEL (reference sequence). Method: immunoSEQ multiplex PCR; TCRdb's copy keeps in-frame clones and lacks some. The sample holds some 370,000 clones, roughly 80% seen once. The sample was PBMCs or T cells enriched from blood (not recorded which). The TCR comes from a woman aged 45-59 years who had recovered from COVID-19. V is TRBV3-1 (or the pseudogene TRBV3-2) and J is TRBJ1-1; a possible D gene is TRBD1 (5 bases). Here the CDR3 reads CASSQVGQGGSEAFF. Written as DNA, the CDR3 is TGTGCCAGCAGCCAAGTGGGGCAGGGAGGGAGTGAAGCTTTCTTT.